The T cell receptor beta chain described here comes from a study of blood T cell repertoires in COVID-19. TCRdb's table, derived via immunoSEQ multiplex PCR, lists solely in-frame clones and lacks some. Of about 95,000 clones listed, around 90% were seen once; the top ten hold around 2.9%. J lost 5 bases, V lost 0 bases, and 2 bases had no gene match. The CDR3 totals 16 residues. The V gene's germline CDR1 is MNHEY and CDR2 SVGAGI. The sequenced material came from peripheral blood. The V gene is TRBV6-5, the J gene TRBJ2-2; 11 positions agree with TRBD2. The receptor was derived from a man aged 50-59 years with COVID-19, enrolled during active disease. The CDR3: CASSYSTSGGTGELFF. The DNA of the CDR3 is TGTGCCAGCAGTTACTCAACTAGCGGGGGTACCGGGGAGCTGTTTTTT.